This T cell receptor (beta chain) was sequenced during a study of blood T cell repertoires in COVID-19. For the study at large: Material from acute and convalescent COVID-19 was sourced from the United States, Italy and Spain.

The table came from immunoSEQ multiplex PCR; TCRdb's copy has only in-frame clones and leaves some out. The sample shows 190,000 or so clones, roughly 81% of them seen only once. Germline V gene data show CDR1 as SGHDN and CDR2 as FVKESK. V trimming: 5 bases; J trimming: 3 bases; junction bases outside the gene matches: 6. The CDR3 totals 16 residues. The chain carries TRBV14 and TRBJ2-2; 10 bases match TRBD2. This TCR came from a woman of 80 years or more with COVID-19, enrolled during active disease. The sample comprised peripheral blood. The CDR3 coding sequence is TGTGCCAGCAGCTCCCTAGCGGGGGCCTACACCGGGGAGCTGTTTTTT. It yields the protein CASSSLAGAYTGELFF.